Listed here is a single TCR beta chain. This sample is part of a study of T cell clones after liver transplantation. Generated by immunoSEQ multiplex PCR, the TCRdb table keeps only in-frame clones and is missing some. Here the sample spans about 9,200 clones, roughly 80% being singletons. This CDR3 has 15 residues. Per the germline V gene, CDR1 is MDHEN and CDR2 is SYDVKM. The V gene lost 6 bases and the J gene lost 2 bases, with 17 bases spanning the gap. The sample in question was CD8+ T cells from blood, obtained at the 22-month timepoint. The rearrangement links TRBV28 to TRBJ2-7; D unclear. This receptor was taken from a human patient who received a liver transplant. Some T cells may trace back to the graft donor. CDR3 nucleotide sequence: TGTGCCAGCAGCCACTTACGTACCGAGCCCTACGAGCAGTACTTC. It codes for CASSHLRTEPYEQYF.